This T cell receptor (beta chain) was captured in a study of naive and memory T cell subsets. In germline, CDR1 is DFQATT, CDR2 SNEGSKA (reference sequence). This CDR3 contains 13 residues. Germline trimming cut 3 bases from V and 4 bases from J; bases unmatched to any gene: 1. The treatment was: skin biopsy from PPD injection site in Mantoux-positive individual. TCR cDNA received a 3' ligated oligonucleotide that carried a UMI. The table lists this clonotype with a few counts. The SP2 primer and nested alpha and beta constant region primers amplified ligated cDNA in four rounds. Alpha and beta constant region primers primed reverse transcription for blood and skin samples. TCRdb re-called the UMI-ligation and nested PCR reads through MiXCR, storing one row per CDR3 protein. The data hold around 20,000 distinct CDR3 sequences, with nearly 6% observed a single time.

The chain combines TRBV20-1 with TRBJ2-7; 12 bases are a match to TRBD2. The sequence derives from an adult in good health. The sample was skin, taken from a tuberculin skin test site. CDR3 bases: TGCAGTGCTAGGACTAGCGGGAGTTACGAGCAGTACTTC. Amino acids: CSARTSGSYEQYF.